The next 6 T cell receptor beta chains were all read from a single sample in a study of control samples from healthy donors and cancer patients. The table came from immunoSEQ multiplex PCR; TCRdb's copy has only in-frame clones and leaves some out. The profile shows about 67,000 clones, about 90% of them singletons. The sequencing sample was made of PBMCs. These receptors were taken from a woman in her fifties or sixties with head and neck cancer.

The V and J genes are TRBV28 and TRBJ1-4, with D possibly TRBD1 on 5 matching bases. V was shortened by 6 bases and J by 10 bases, with 12 bases between the two germline ends. This CDR3 has 12 residues. Germline V gene sequence: CDR1 MDHEN, CDR2 SYDVKM. The CDR3 nucleotides are TGTGCCAGCAGCACAGACAGACGAAAACTGTTTTTT. As protein: CASSTDRRKLFF.

The chain joins TRBV25-1 to TRBJ2-5; D is ambiguous. Germline CDR1 is MGHDK and CDR2 is SYGVNS. Trimming shortened V by 1 base and J by 4 bases, and 10 bases separated the two germline ends. The CDR3 spans 14 residues. The CDR3 here is CASSESGSTETQYF. DNA of the CDR3: TGTGCCAGCAGTGAATCCGGCAGTACAGAGACCCAGTACTTC.

V and J are TRBV6-4 and TRBJ1-6; D is unresolved. The V and J ends lost 2 bases and 1 base respectively, with 6 bases between them. The CDR3 runs to 15 residues. The germline V gene has CDR1 MRHNA and CDR2 SNTAGT. The CDR3 nucleotides read TGTGCCAGCAGTGACGGAGGGTCCTATAATTCACCCCTCCACTTT. Translated: CASSDGGSYNSPLHF.

Only one count was recorded for this clone. The chain carries TRBV11-2 and TRBJ1-1; D is unresolved. The germline V and J ends were trimmed by 2 bases and 1 base, with 8 bases remaining between them. Germline CDR1 is SGHAT and CDR2 is FQNNGV. The CDR3 runs 14 residues. The CDR3 DNA follows: TGTGCCAGCAGCTTACGAGGGCGGAACACTGAAGCTTTCTTT. This encodes CASSLRGRNTEAFF.

This clone appeared a few times. This chain links TRBV28 with TRBJ2-1; perhaps TRBD1 as D (6 bases). Trimming left V 7 bases short and J 0 bases short, with 10 bases between. CDR3 length: 14 amino acids. The germline V gene encodes CDR1 MDHEN and CDR2 SYDVKM. CDR3 loop: CASMTDSSYNEQFF. The CDR3 nucleotides read TGTGCCAGCATGACGGACAGCTCCTACAATGAGCAGTTCTTC.

The V call is TRBV5-1, the J call TRBJ2-4; D may correspond to TRBD1 or TRBD2 (5 bases each). Between the trimmed V and J ends, which lost 4 bases and 0 bases, there was a span of 14 bases. Germline V gene data show CDR1 as SGHRS and CDR2 as YFSETQ. The CDR3 is 16 residues long. As DNA, the CDR3 is TGCGCCAGCAGCGTGACTTTCGGGACAGCCAAAAACATTCAGTACTTC. It is translated as CASSVTFGTAKNIQYF.